The clone carrying this T cell receptor beta chain occurred many times. Its antigen remains unidentified. The template was RNA from unsorted bulk tissue. Distant lung tissue was collected more than 3 cm away from the tumor edge. Newly diagnosed lung cancer patients had thoracic surgery in China, August–November 2014, without prior chemotherapy. A modified ARM-PCR protocol with three rounds of nested PCR amplified TCRbeta. Via MiXCR, TCRdb re-called the multiplex PCR reads, giving one row per CDR3 protein. The sample comprises 60,000 to 90,000 distinct CDR3 sequences, approximately 68% of which are singletons, and roughly a quarter rests with the top ten. The data are from a study of tumor and adjacent non-tumor tissue in lung cancer. Across the study: Each sample yielded 4 million to 4.5 million productive TCRbeta reads on average. Study-wide findings and caveats: Compared with tumor, normal lung showed significantly lower TCR diversity. Top 100 clones took a larger repertoire share in normal lung.

The source is a woman between 50 and 59 years old with non-small cell lung cancer. The sequenced sample consisted of distant non-tumor lung tissue.

The CDR3: CATSDPGTGGWNEQFF. Here the CDR3 DNA reads TGTGCCACCAGTGATCCTGGGACAGGAGGTTGGAATGAGCAGTTCTTC. The chain has TRBV24-1 and TRBJ2-1; 8 bases are shared with TRBD1. V was pared by 3 bases and J by 7 bases, with 10 bases of the junction left unmatched. This CDR3 region has 16 residues. The germline CDR1 and CDR2 sequences are KGHDR and SFDVKD.